These 27 T cell receptor beta chains were all obtained from the same sample, sequenced in a study of blood T cell repertoires in COVID-19. This table comes from immunoSEQ multiplex PCR, and its TCRdb copy is limited to in-frame clones, with some not included. The sample lists around 480,000 clones, approximately 89% occurring once. Input material: peripheral blood. These receptors all stem from a woman aged 50 to 65 with COVID-19, enrolled during active disease.

The rearrangement links TRBV30 to TRBJ1-5; D not certain. Looked up from germline, CDR1 is GTSNPN and CDR2 is SVGIG (reference sequence). The CDR3 has 13 residues. V dropped 3 bases and J dropped 0 bases, with 6 bases sitting between them. The DNA for the CDR3 is TGTGCCTGGAGCCCCAATAGCAATCAGCCCCAGCATTTT. This sequence encodes CAWSPNSNQPQHF.

In its sample, this clone was seen once. V and J are TRBV5-4 and TRBJ1-4; TRBD1 might be the D (6 bases). V lost 5 bases and J 4 bases, leaving 9 bases between the germline ends. There are 13 residues in the CDR3. Germline CDR1 and CDR2: SGHNT and YYREEE (reference sequence). The chain's CDR3 is CASSNRDNEKLFF. DNA for the CDR3: TGTGCCAGCAGTAACAGGGATAATGAAAAACTGTTTTTT.

The V and J genes are TRBV19 and TRBJ1-6; a weak D match, TRBD1 (5 bases). The CDR3 length is 15 residues. Germline loops: CDR1 LNHDA, CDR2 SQIVND (reference sequence). Trimming left V 5 bases short and J 3 bases short, with 11 bases between. CDR3 DNA sequence: TGTGCCAGTAGTGCTGGACAAAACTATAATTCACCCCTCCACTTT. Translation: CASSAGQNYNSPLHF.

This sequence joins TRBV29-1 and TRBJ2-3; 11 bases map to TRBD1. J lost 3 bases, V lost 6 bases, and 8 bases had no gene match. This CDR3 is 15 amino acids long. Germline CDR1 and CDR2: SQVTM and ANQGSEA. The CDR3 protein is CSVGTGTGGTDTQYF. DNA of the CDR3: TGCAGCGTCGGAACCGGGACAGGGGGGACAGATACGCAGTATTTT.

The chain carries TRBV6-6 and TRBJ1-1; tentative D call: TRBD1 (5 bases). The CDR3 is 14 residues long. V lost 0 bases, J lost 8 bases, and 13 bases lay in between. Germline CDR1 reads MNHNY; CDR2 reads SVGAGI (reference sequence). As DNA, the CDR3 is TGTGCCAGCAGTTACTCGAAACAGGTTGCAGAAGCTTTCTTT. This translates into CASSYSKQVAEAFF.

J is TRBJ1-2 and V is TRBV30; 9 bases line up with TRBD1. The CDR3 is 16 amino acids. With 3 bases clipped from V and 6 bases from J, the junction kept 14 bases outside the gene matches. Germline V gives CDR1 GTSNPN, CDR2 SVGIG (reference sequence). In DNA form, the CDR3 reads TGTGCCTGGAGCTTTGACGCGCCCGGGACAGGGAATGGCTACACCTTC. Its translation: CAWSFDAPGTGNGYTF.

The V call is TRBV7-2, the J call TRBJ1-2; D remains unclear. Germline CDR1 and CDR2: SGHTA and FQGNSA. The CDR3 runs to 13 residues. Trimming left V 5 bases short and J 5 bases short, with 12 bases between. The CDR3 DNA reads as TGTGCCAGCAGCGGCGGAGGGTTTTATGGCTACACCTTC. This gives the protein CASSGGGFYGYTF.

V gene TRBV5-1 combines with J gene TRBJ1-3; 8 positions match TRBD1. The germline V gene encodes CDR1 SGHRS and CDR2 YFSETQ. This CDR3 spans 14 amino acids. V shed 3 bases, J shed 6 bases, and the junction held 5 bases outside the gene matches. The CDR3 DNA reads TGCGCCAGCAGCTCCGACAGGGGCCTAAACACCATATATTTT. This gives the protein CASSSDRGLNTIYF. Looking up the rest from reference TRBV5-1 and TRBJ1-3 gives the full variable domain: KAGVTQTPRYLIKTRGQQVTLSCSPISGHRSVSWYQQTPGQGLQFLFEYFSETQRNKGNFPGRFSGRQFSNSRSEMNVSTLELGDSALYLCASSSDRGLNTIYFGEGSWLTVV.

The DNA of the CDR3 is TGTGCCAGTAGTGCCCAGGGGGGAGTTAATGAAAAACTGTTTTTT. Its protein is CASSAQGGVNEKLFF. This chain joins TRBV19 and TRBJ1-4, with 7 bases identical to TRBD1. Germline V lookup: CDR1 LNHDA, CDR2 SQIVND (reference sequence). V dropped 5 bases and J dropped 4; count of bases not matched to a gene: 7. The CDR3 is 15 residues long. Looking up the rest from reference TRBV19 and TRBJ1-4 gives the full variable domain: DGGITQSPKYLFRKEGQNVTLSCEQNLNHDAMYWYRQDPGQGLRLIYYSQIVNDFQKGDIAEGYSVSREKKESFPLTVTSAQKNPTAFYLCASSAQGGVNEKLFFGSGTQLSVL.

The V call is TRBV29-1, the J call TRBJ2-3; perhaps TRBD1 as D (6 bases). Per the germline V gene, CDR1 is SQVTM and CDR2 is ANQGSEA. This CDR3 region has 15 residues. V dropped 6 bases and J dropped 4 bases, with 20 bases sitting between them. In nucleotides, the CDR3 is TGCAGCGTGAACCACAGGGACGGTGCTCCAGATACGCAGTATTTT. This encodes CSVNHRDGAPDTQYF.

The chain is built from TRBV4-1 and TRBJ1-2; possible D gene TRBD1, 6 bases. This CDR3 is built from 14 residues. Germline V lookup: CDR1 MGHRA, CDR2 YSYEKL. V lost 2 bases, J lost 4 bases, and 11 bases lay in between. The CDR3: CASSQRDTIYGYTF. CDR3 nucleotides: TGCGCCAGCAGCCAAAGGGACACTATCTATGGCTACACCTTC.

This clone occurred once. This chain connects TRBV5-8 to TRBJ1-1, with 8 bases fitting TRBD1. Germline assignment: CDR1 SGHTS and CDR2 YDEGEE. V shed 10 bases, J shed 5 bases, and the junction held 10 bases outside the gene matches. The CDR3 extends over 13 amino acids. CDR3 residues: CAGQGVILTEAFF. DNA for the CDR3: TGTGCCGGACAGGGTGTCATATTAACTGAAGCTTTCTTT.

The rearrangement links TRBV5-1 to TRBJ1-2; D is undetermined. Trimming shortened V by 2 bases and J by 3 bases, and 17 bases separated the two germline ends. CDR1 SGHRS and CDR2 YFSETQ come from the germline V gene. The CDR3 is made up of 16 amino acids. CDR3 DNA sequence: TGCGCCAGCAGCTTCGAAGACCCCCGCCGGGACTATGGCTACACCTTC. It translates to CASSFEDPRRDYGYTF.

This clone was seen once. The chain recombines TRBV7-8 with TRBJ2-7; D is unresolved. The CDR3 totals 14 residues. Germline lookup yields CDR1 SGHVS and CDR2 FQNEAQ. V dropped 1 base and J dropped 5 bases, with 12 bases sitting between them. The CDR3 bases are TGTGCCAGCAGCTTAGACCCGGTAGAGGACGAGCAGTACTTC. As protein: CASSLDPVEDEQYF.

The chain has TRBV5-1 and TRBJ2-2, with D perhaps matching TRBD1 (5 bases). Germline V gives CDR1 SGHRS, CDR2 YFSETQ. The length of the CDR3 is 13 residues. The ends were cut back, 4 bases at V and 5 bases at J, with 9 bases in the middle. In nucleotides, the CDR3 is TGCGCCAGCAGCGCACAGGAAACCGGGGAGCTGTTTTTT. Its protein product is CASSAQETGELFF.

The chain has TRBV9 and TRBJ2-3, with D perhaps TRBD2 (6 bases). The CDR3 has 14 amino acids. V lost 4 bases and J 1 base, leaving 10 bases between the germline ends. In germline, CDR1 is SGDLS, CDR2 YYNGEE. The CDR3 protein is CASSSPSGTDTQYF. The CDR3, as DNA: TGTGCCAGCAGCAGTCCTAGCGGCACAGATACGCAGTATTTT.

The chain employs TRBV19 and TRBJ2-2; 8 bases agree with TRBD1. Trimming cost V 5 bases and J 7 bases; bases outside gene matches: 9. The CDR3 runs 15 residues. The germline CDR1 and CDR2 sequences are LNHDA and SQIVND (reference sequence). The CDR3 is CASSPSGGFDGELFF. The CDR3 DNA reads as TGTGCCAGTAGTCCCTCAGGGGGCTTTGACGGGGAGCTGTTTTTT.

The V gene is TRBV7-5, the J gene TRBJ2-5; the table calls TRBD2, which could not be checked here. TRBV7-5 is deemed a pseudogene. The CDR3 spans 11 residues. The CDR3 spells CASSLSRTQYF. As DNA, the CDR3 is TGTGCCAGCAGCTTATCCCGTACCCAGTACTTC.

The chain employs TRBV5-6 and TRBJ2-1; 7 nucleotides align to TRBD2. The CDR3 spans 14 residues. Per the germline V gene, CDR1 is SGHDT and CDR2 is YYEEEE. V lost 0 bases to trimming and J lost 9 bases; unmatched junction nucleotides: 6. This chain's CDR3 is CASSLVGGGPEQFF. CDR3 sequence (DNA): TGTGCCAGCAGCTTGGTGGGCGGGGGACCTGAGCAGTTCTTC.

The gene calls are TRBV29-1 and TRBJ1-4, with D unclear. Germline CDR1 reads SQVTM; CDR2 reads ANQGSEA. The germline V and J ends were trimmed by 6 bases and 3 bases, with 8 bases remaining between them. The CDR3 runs 12 residues. CDR3 DNA: TGCAGCGTCGAGGAGCCTAATGAAAAACTGTTTTTT. Translation: CSVEEPNEKLFF. The full variable domain, its missing parts supplied by reference TRBV29-1 and TRBJ1-4, is SAVISQKPSRDICQRGTSLTIQCQVDSQVTMMFWYRQQPGQSLTLIATANQGSEATYESGFVIDKFPISRPNLTFSTLTVSNMSPEDSSIYLCSVEEPNEKLFFGSGTQLSVL.

The rearrangement links TRBV28 to TRBJ1-6, with 7 bases that match TRBD1. V gave up 6 bases and J gave up 6 bases; unmatched junction bases: 5. The CDR3 is 14 amino acids. Germline CDR1 and CDR2: MDHEN and SYDVKM. CDR3 sequence: CASRSRDSNSPLHF. The DNA for the CDR3 is TGTGCCAGCAGGTCCCGGGACAGTAATTCACCCCTCCACTTT.

The chain uses TRBV6-4 and TRBJ2-4; maybe TRBD2 (5 bases). Germline V gene lookup returns CDR1 MRHNA and CDR2 SNTAGT. V lost 6 bases and J lost 8, with 17 bases in between. The CDR3 totals 14 residues. DNA for the CDR3: TGTGCCAGCAGCGGCGACGGAGCGGTCGACATTCAGTACTTC. This gives the protein CASSGDGAVDIQYF.

The V call is TRBV12-3 or TRBV12-4, the J call TRBJ2-7; perhaps TRBD2 as D (5 bases). The CDR3 totals 13 residues. V was pared by 2 bases and J by 2 bases, with 7 bases between. The CDR3 region is CASSLNGAYEQYF. In nucleotides, the CDR3 is TGTGCCAGCAGTTTAAACGGGGCCTACGAGCAGTACTTC.

The chain is built from TRBV19 and TRBJ2-7, with 8 nucleotides matching TRBD1. The CDR3 consists of 14 residues. V shed 4 bases and J 1 base; nucleotides not matched to a gene: 3. Germline-derived CDR1 and CDR2 are LNHDA and SQIVND (reference sequence). CDR3 in DNA: TGTGCCAGTAGTAAGACAGGGGATTCCTACGAGCAGTACTTC. Protein product: CASSKTGDSYEQYF.

The table lists this clone with a count of one. V and J are TRBV3-1 (or the pseudogene TRBV3-2) and TRBJ2-1; 9 positions agree with TRBD2. V was clipped by 0 bases and J by 6 bases; unmatched bases: 9. Germline CDR1 LGHDT, CDR2 YNNKEL (reference sequence). The CDR3 sequence is 17 residues long. The CDR3 sequence is CASSQEVAGARINEQFF. In DNA, the CDR3 is TGTGCCAGCAGCCAAGAGGTAGCGGGGGCCCGGATCAATGAGCAGTTCTTC.

This clone was seen only a few times. V gene TRBV28 combines with J gene TRBJ1-3, with 7 bases matching TRBD1. With 5 bases clipped from V and 2 bases from J, the junction kept 3 bases outside the gene matches. CDR3 size: 14 residues. Per the germline V gene, CDR1 is MDHEN and CDR2 is SYDVKM. The CDR3 DNA follows: TGTGCCAGCAGTGTCGGGACAGCTGGAAACACCATATATTTT. Its translation: CASSVGTAGNTIYF. Full variable domain (remainder filled in from reference TRBV28 and TRBJ1-3): DVKVTQSSRYLVKRTGEKVFLECVQDMDHENMFWYRQDPGLGLRLIYFSYDVKMKEKGDIPEGYSVSREKKERFSLILESASTNQTSMYLCASSVGTAGNTIYFGEGSWLTVV.

The chain is built from TRBV3-1 (or the pseudogene TRBV3-2) and TRBJ1-2; D is undetermined. The CDR3 runs to 12 residues. In germline, CDR1 is LGHDT, CDR2 YNNKEL (reference sequence). The V end lost 0 bases, the J end lost 8 bases, and 7 bases lay between the germline ends. The CDR3 coding sequence is TGTGCCAGCAGCCAAGATTTGAGAGGCTACACCTTC. It is translated as CASSQDLRGYTF.